The present T cell receptor delta chain was sequenced within a study of delta chain sequences of gamma delta T cells (dated by TCRdb to about 2017). For CDR1 and CDR2, the germline V gene lists TSESDYY and QEAYKQQN. Inclusive of the bounding cysteine and phenylalanine, the CDR3 is 23 residues long. Only CDR3 DNA is held: 69 bases, read in frame from base 1. V and J lose 2 bases and 0 bases, and a span of 35 bases separates them. This clone came up a few times. What antigen it recognizes has not been identified. Per-base qualities were not stored, and no clone one base away is much larger. Library generation was performed with 5' RACE. TCRdb shows the sequencer as Illumina MiSeq. For TCRdb, the public reads were processed anew by CATT, and duplicate DNA sequences were folded into one row. The table for this sample lists about 2,600 delta-chain clones; approximately 6% of them were counted only once. The ten largest clones represent about 47% of the sample.

This receptor chain uses TRAV38-2/DV8 and TRDJ1; perhaps TRDD2 is the D gene, with 9 bases matching. The source material was either unsorted cells or a sorted T cell fraction (not recorded which). The receptor comes from a human donor in good health. The DNA reads as follows: TGTGCTTATAGGAGTTCTGAGGCCTTCCTACCTGGGGGACCACCCAAATACACCGATAAACTCATCTTT. This translates into CAYRSSEAFLPGGPPKYTDKLIF.